The 28 T cell receptor beta chains given below trace back to one sample, sequenced in a study of T-cell reconstitution after alpha-beta-depleted transplantation in children. Unique molecular identifiers were used to barcode this TCRbeta library. TCRdb re-derived calls from the PCR reads in MiXCR, one entry per CDR3 protein. Of just over 950,000 distinct CDR3 sequences in the sample, 25% to 35% were seen once. Here the sequenced sample was PBMCs, mostly from graft donor cells, taken 360 days after TCRalphabeta/CD19-depleted stem cell transplant. The receptors were sampled from a boy younger than two who had a stem cell transplant for SCID, so the T cells may come from the graft donor.

In its sample, this clonotype was seen a few times. The chain uses TRBV11-2 and TRBJ2-1; a weak D match, TRBD2 (5 bases). This CDR3 has 18 residues. Between the trimmed V and J ends, which lost 1 base and 5 bases, there was a span of 21 bases. Germline V CDR1 and CDR2: SGHAT, FQNNGV. This CDR3 is CASSLGAQLVTFNNEQFF. The CDR3 DNA sequence: TGTGCCAGCAGCTTAGGGGCCCAACTAGTTACGTTTAACAATGAGCAGTTCTTC.

This clonotype has a handful of counts. This chain joins TRBV4-3 and TRBJ2-3; D gene uncertain. CDR1 is LGHNA, CDR2 YSLEER, per germline. CDR3 length equals 18 residues. The ends were cut back, 0 bases at V and 0 bases at J, with 16 bases in the middle. CDR3 residues: CASSQDNGPQTSTDTQYF. The DNA for the CDR3 is TGCGCCAGCAGCCAAGACAATGGACCGCAAACTAGCACAGATACGCAGTATTTT.

This CDR3 is CASSQGSQRERNQPQHF. CDR3 coding DNA: TGCGCCAGCAGCCAAGGGTCACAGCGTGAACGCAATCAGCCCCAGCATTTT. V is TRBV4-1 and J is TRBJ1-5, with D hard to call. Germline lookup yields CDR1 MGHRA and CDR2 YSYEKL. CDR3 length: 17 residues. V lost 1 base and J 2 bases, leaving 15 bases between the germline ends.

This clonotype was seen a handful of times. The rearrangement joins TRBV5-1 to TRBJ2-1; possible D gene TRBD2, 5 bases. The germline V and J ends were trimmed by 5 bases and 7 bases, with 13 bases remaining between them. Germline V gene lookup returns CDR1 SGHRS and CDR2 YFSETQ. CDR3 length: 13 amino acids. The CDR3 DNA sequence: TGCGCCAGCAGAAGAACTACGGGGAATGAGCAGTTCTTC. Residues: CASRRTTGNEQFF.

This sequence joins TRBV11-3 and TRBJ2-1; D ambiguous. V lost 5 bases to trimming and J lost 4 bases, with 15 bases between them. This CDR3 has 15 amino acids. CDR1 and CDR2 (germline): SGHNT, YENEEA. As DNA, the CDR3 is TGTGCCAGCAGCAGAGGACCGCCATTGTACAATGAGCAGTTCTTC. It codes for CASSRGPPLYNEQFF.

The chain employs TRBV5-1 and TRBJ2-1; the D gene could be TRBD1 or TRBD2 (5 bases each). Germline loops: CDR1 SGHRS, CDR2 YFSETQ. Trimming cost V 1 base and J 6 bases, with 11 bases left between them. The CDR3 runs to 14 residues. CDR3 loop: CASSLSGTPNEQFF. The CDR3, as DNA: TGCGCCAGCAGCTTGTCGGGGACCCCCAATGAGCAGTTCTTC.

J is TRBJ2-7 and V is TRBV19, with a tentative D call TRBD2 (5 bases). This CDR3 comprises 13 residues. V lost 3 bases to trimming and J lost 6 bases, with 12 bases between them. Germline V gene data show CDR1 as LNHDA and CDR2 as SQIVND (reference sequence). The CDR3 sequence is CASSISGNPEQYF. The CDR3 DNA reads as TGTGCCAGTAGTATCTCGGGGAATCCCGAGCAGTACTTC.

The chain joins TRBV30 to TRBJ2-5; possible D gene TRBD2, 5 bases. The V end lost 5 bases, the J end lost 2 bases, and 6 bases lay between the germline ends. From germline, CDR1 is GTSNPN and CDR2 SVGIG (reference sequence). The CDR3 sequence is 11 residues long. The CDR3 reads CAWREQETQYF. The CDR3 nucleotides read TGTGCCTGGCGGGAACAAGAGACCCAGTACTTC.

This clonotype was seen at least ten times. The chain couples TRBV4-1 to TRBJ2-1, with D unresolved. Germline V gene lookup returns CDR1 MGHRA and CDR2 YSYEKL. Trimming left V 1 base short and J 3 bases short, with 13 bases between. The CDR3 is 16 amino acids. CDR3 protein: CASSQVFRRIYNEQFF. CDR3 DNA sequence: TGCGCCAGCAGCCAAGTTTTCAGGAGAATCTACAATGAGCAGTTCTTC.

V and J are TRBV7-2 and TRBJ2-1; maybe TRBD2 (6 bases). V lost 0 bases and J lost 2, with 11 bases in between. Germline V gives CDR1 SGHTA, CDR2 FQGNSA. This CDR3 region has 16 residues. CDR3 in DNA: TGTGCCAGCAGCTTAGCAGGGAGGAAGCCCTACAATGAGCAGTTCTTC. Encoded protein: CASSLAGRKPYNEQFF.

This clonotype was counted between two and nine times. The chain is built from TRBV6-4 and TRBJ2-2, with a tentative D call TRBD1 (5 bases). This CDR3 comprises 14 residues. Looked up from germline, CDR1 is MRHNA and CDR2 is SNTAGT. Between the trimmed V and J ends, which lost 7 bases and 0 bases, there was a span of 9 bases. The CDR3 loop is CASNGAPNTGELFF. The CDR3 DNA reads as TGTGCCAGCAATGGGGCCCCGAACACCGGGGAGCTGTTTTTT.

There are a few counts of this clonotype. V and J are TRBV9 and TRBJ2-5; D is possibly TRBD1 or TRBD2 (6 bases each). This CDR3 is built from 14 residues. Germline values: CDR1 SGDLS, CDR2 YYNGEE. V dropped 0 bases and J dropped 9 bases, with 15 bases sitting between them. The chain's CDR3 is CASSVAPGASAQYF. The CDR3, as DNA: TGTGCCAGCAGCGTAGCTCCGGGGGCTTCGGCCCAGTACTTC. The complete variable domain, with remaining parts taken from reference TRBV9 and TRBJ2-5, reads DSGVTQTPKHLITATGQRVTLRCSPRSGDLSVYWYQQSLDQGLQFLIQYYNGEERAKGNILERFSAQQFPDLHSELNLSSLELGDSALYFCASSVAPGASAQYFGPGTRLLVL.

The genes are TRBV4-3 and TRBJ2-7; 7 nucleotides match TRBD1. The germline gives CDR1 LGHNA, CDR2 YSLEER. The CDR3 totals 15 residues. J was trimmed by 0 bases and V by 4 bases; bases with no gene match: 6. The DNA for the CDR3 is TGCGCCAGCAGCCTTGACAGGGATAGCTCCTACGAGCAGTACTTC. This codes for CASSLDRDSSYEQYF.

V and J are TRBV6-7 and TRBJ1-5; D remains unclear. TRBV6-7 is an ORF for which the function is uncertain. The germline V and J ends were trimmed by 1 base and 5 bases, with 15 bases remaining between them. This CDR3 is 16 amino acids long. As DNA, the CDR3 is TGTGCCAGCAGTTACTTGCCGGGAATATACGATCAGCCCCAGCATTTT. This gives the protein CASSYLPGIYDQPQHF.

This clonotype was counted a single time. The V gene is TRBV7-9, the J gene TRBJ2-7; 7 positions match TRBD1. The CDR3 spans 17 residues. Trimming took 10 bases from V and 2 from J; bases not matched to a gene: 20. CDR1 is SEHNR, CDR2 FQNEAQ, per germline (reference sequence). The CDR3 DNA sequence: TGTGCCATCGGCCTGGGGCCCCCTGGGACAGTTGCCTACGAGCAGTACTTC. This sequence encodes CAIGLGPPGTVAYEQYF.

V is TRBV20-1 and J is TRBJ2-1; either TRBD1 or TRBD2 may fit D (5 bases each). V lost 2 bases and J lost 4, with 15 bases in between. Germline lookup yields CDR1 DFQATT and CDR2 SNEGSKA (reference sequence). This CDR3 contains 15 residues. In DNA, the CDR3 is TGCAGTGCTAGAAGGGACCCGGTCGGGTACAATGAGCAGTTCTTC. Translation: CSARRDPVGYNEQFF.

The chain couples TRBV7-2 to TRBJ2-5, with TRBD2 matching over 10 bases. Germline CDR1 and CDR2: SGHTA and FQGNSA. V shed 3 bases, J shed 5 bases, and the junction held 9 bases outside the gene matches. The CDR3 is 16 amino acids. The CDR3 region is CASSFGTSAGQETQYF. In DNA form, the CDR3 reads TGTGCCAGCAGCTTCGGGACTAGCGCGGGTCAGGAGACCCAGTACTTC.

This clonotype was observed a handful of times. The rearrangement joins TRBV4-1 to TRBJ2-5; TRBD2 matches at 11 bases. This CDR3 spans 16 amino acids. With V trimmed by 2 bases and J by 5 bases, 7 bases remained unmatched. Germline loops: CDR1 MGHRA, CDR2 YSYEKL. This CDR3 is CASSQKTSGEGETQYF. CDR3 nucleotides: TGCGCCAGCAGCCAAAAGACTAGCGGGGAAGGGGAGACCCAGTACTTC.

This clonotype was picked up one time. The chain couples TRBV4-2 to TRBJ2-2; D not certain. In germline, CDR1 is LGHNA, CDR2 YNFKEQ. The CDR3 totals 13 residues. Trimming took 4 bases from V and 6 from J, leaving 9 bases between them. CDR3 protein: CASSPMDAGELFF. The CDR3 bases are TGTGCCAGCAGCCCTATGGATGCCGGGGAGCTGTTTTTT.

The chain links TRBV7-2 to TRBJ2-1, with D maybe TRBD1 (7 bases). The length of the CDR3 is 15 residues. V lost 5 bases and J 4 bases, leaving 15 bases between the germline ends. CDR1 is SGHTA, CDR2 FQGNSA, per germline. The CDR3 spells CASSPGGGRYNEQFF. Here the CDR3 DNA reads TGTGCCAGCAGCCCAGGGGGTGGGAGGTACAATGAGCAGTTCTTC.

The V and J genes are TRBV2 and TRBJ2-3; possibly TRBD2 for D (5 bases). V was shortened by 3 bases and J by 0 bases, with 10 bases between the two germline ends. In germline, CDR1 is SNHLY, CDR2 FYNNEI. The CDR3 covers 15 residues. CDR3 in amino acids: CASSDQRLSTDTQYF. The DNA for the CDR3 is TGTGCCAGCAGTGACCAGCGGCTGAGCACAGATACGCAGTATTTT.

This clonotype was recorded at least ten times. J is TRBJ2-1 and V is TRBV5-1; no reliable D call. The germline V gene encodes CDR1 SGHRS and CDR2 YFSETQ. The CDR3 runs 9 residues. The V gene lost 7 bases and the J gene lost 5 bases, with 1 base spanning the gap. The CDR3 protein is CASHNEQFF. CDR3 in DNA: TGCGCCAGCCACAATGAGCAGTTCTTC.

This chain uses TRBV5-1 with TRBJ2-3, with D possibly being TRBD2 (6 bases). V gave up 2 bases and J gave up 4 bases, with 14 bases separating them. CDR3 length: 15 amino acids. CDR1 and CDR2 (germline): SGHRS, YFSETQ. CDR3 residues: CASSLGSGAADTQYF. The CDR3 nucleotides are TGCGCCAGCAGCTTAGGTAGCGGTGCGGCAGATACGCAGTATTTT.

In its sample, this clonotype was seen a few times. The chain has TRBV10-3 and TRBJ2-3; 7 bases align to TRBD1. The V and J ends lost 3 bases and 3 bases, in that order; junction bases with no gene match: 6. Germline V gives CDR1 ENHRY, CDR2 SYGVKD. This CDR3 comprises 15 residues. The CDR3 region is CAISDHRQGTDTQYF. CDR3 in DNA: TGTGCCATCAGTGATCACCGACAGGGTACAGATACGCAGTATTTT.

The chain couples TRBV12-3 or TRBV12-4 to TRBJ2-1, with a tentative D call TRBD1 (6 bases). V lost 5 bases and J lost 4, with 15 bases in between. This CDR3 spans 15 amino acids. DNA for the CDR3: TGTGCCAGCAGTCCCATAGGGGGATTATACAATGAGCAGTTCTTC. Translation gives CASSPIGGLYNEQFF.

This sequence joins TRBV5-4 and TRBJ2-3; possibly TRBD1 for D (7 bases). Trimming removed 7 bases from V and 3 bases from J, with 15 bases in between. The CDR3 runs to 14 residues. Germline V gene lookup returns CDR1 SGHNT and CDR2 YYREEE (reference sequence). CDR3: CASGWQGGTDTQYF. As DNA, the CDR3 is TGTGCCAGCGGTTGGCAGGGGGGAACAGATACGCAGTATTTT.

The chain couples TRBV18 to TRBJ2-2; D not certain. There are 13 residues in the CDR3. The V gene's germline CDR1 is KGHSH and CDR2 LQKENI. V lost 4 bases, J lost 6 bases, and 9 bases lay in between. Written as DNA, the CDR3 is TGTGCCAGCTCACTTTCGTCGGCCGGGGAGCTGTTTTTT. Its translation: CASSLSSAGELFF.

V is TRBV9 and J is TRBJ2-1, with 9 bases aligning to TRBD2. Germline assignment: CDR1 SGDLS and CDR2 YYNGEE. The CDR3 is 15 residues long. Trimming took 3 bases from V and 8 from J; bases not matched to a gene: 9. CDR3 sequence (DNA): TGTGCCAGCAGCGGACCGGGACTAGCTACGGATGAGCAGTTCTTC. This codes for CASSGPGLATDEQFF.